This T cell receptor beta chain was documented in a study of OX40 agonist ivuxolimab in advanced cancers. Sequencing was performed with immunoSEQ multiplex PCR; in TCRdb, only in-frame clones are kept and a portion is missing. Among around 82,000 clones listed, 85% to 90% were seen once. Study-wide findings and caveats: On average, CD8+ T cells had more expanded clones than CD4+. At 0.1-3.0 mg/kg, partial responders had clonal expansion among the lowest observed.

Comment on this clone: Its antigen is unknown.

The CDR3 consists of 15 residues. V was cut by 3 bases and J by 3 bases, with 15 bases left in between. Germline V gene lookup returns CDR1 MDHEN and CDR2 SYDVKM. This specimen consisted of CD4+ or CD8+ T cells sorted from blood, obtained in a trial of the OX40 agonist ivuxolimab. The TCR comes from an adult with an advanced solid tumor such as melanoma, head and neck, liver or kidney cancer. The gene calls are TRBV28 and TRBJ2-7; no definite D call. The CDR3 sequence: CASSLSVTVGYEQYF. CDR3 in DNA: TGTGCCAGCAGTTTGTCTGTCACCGTAGGCTACGAGCAGTACTTC. Full variable domain (outside the CDR3, taken from reference TRBV28 and TRBJ2-7): DVKVTQSSRYLVKRTGEKVFLECVQDMDHENMFWYRQDPGLGLRLIYFSYDVKMKEKGDIPEGYSVSREKKERFSLILESASTNQTSMYLCASSLSVTVGYEQYFGPGTRLTVT.